The 13 T cell receptor beta chains below all came from one sample that was sequenced in a study of lymphopenia after photon versus proton radiotherapy. Profiled with immunoSEQ multiplex PCR; TCRdb holds only in-frame clones, not every one. The sample yields 15,000 to 20,000 clones, 70% to 90% seen once. The sample consisted of peripheral blood, taken from a patient treated with proton-based radiotherapy. The receptors originated from a woman in her sixties or seventies with cholangiocarcinoma. Some clones in this sample may be carry-over from other donors' samples.

The genes are TRBV19 and TRBJ2-2, with D possibly being TRBD2 (6 bases). In germline, CDR1 is LNHDA, CDR2 SQIVND (reference sequence). The CDR3 consists of 15 residues. V was pared by 6 bases and J by 2 bases, with 13 bases between. In DNA, the CDR3 is TGTGCCAGTAGGCTACGGGGGACCAACACCGGGGAGCTGTTTTTT. It specifies CASRLRGTNTGELFF.

The V call is TRBV2, the J call TRBJ2-5; possibly TRBD2 for D (6 bases). CDR1 and CDR2 from the germline V gene are SNHLY and FYNNEI. This CDR3 has 14 residues. V shed 1 base and J shed 7 bases, with 13 bases lying between them. CDR3 region: CASSEGWGGGTQYF. The CDR3 bases are TGTGCCAGCAGTGAAGGTTGGGGAGGCGGGACCCAGTACTTC.

The chain combines TRBV7-9 with TRBJ2-1, with D possibly called TRBD1 or TRBD2 (5 bases each). Trimming removed 5 bases from V and 6 bases from J, with 11 bases in between. Germline loops: CDR1 SEHNR, CDR2 FQNEAQ (reference sequence). CDR3 length: 13 residues. CDR3 residues: CASSAGTPNEQFF. The CDR3 nucleotides are TGTGCCAGCAGCGCCGGGACCCCCAATGAGCAGTTCTTC.

The V call is TRBV9, the J call TRBJ2-1, with TRBD2 identical over 7 bases. Germline CDR1 and CDR2: SGDLS and YYNGEE. This CDR3 comprises 16 residues. V gave up 0 bases and J gave up 4 bases; unmatched junction bases: 7. The CDR3 loop is CASSVEGTNSYNEQFF. CDR3 sequence (DNA): TGTGCCAGCAGCGTAGAAGGGACTAATTCTTACAATGAGCAGTTCTTC.

The V gene is TRBV6-1, the J gene TRBJ2-7; 9 nucleotides line up with TRBD2. The CDR3 totals 13 residues. Looked up from germline, CDR1 is MNHNS and CDR2 is SASEGT. Unmatched junction bases numbered 6, after V lost 6 bases and J lost 6 bases. The CDR3 DNA sequence: TGTGCCAGCAGGGCGGGAGGGGGGACCGAGCAGTACTTC. Residues: CASRAGGGTEQYF.

The V call is TRBV4-1, the J call TRBJ2-7, with D possibly matching TRBD2 (5 bases). Germline loops: CDR1 MGHRA, CDR2 YSYEKL. V lost 3 bases and J lost 6, with 15 bases in between. The CDR3 runs to 14 residues. The CDR3 bases are TGCGCCAGCAGCCAGGACCGCCCGGGGTCCGAGCAGTACTTC. Its protein product is CASSQDRPGSEQYF.

V and J are TRBV19 and TRBJ2-1; TRBD2 matches 8 bases. Germline-derived CDR1 and CDR2 are LNHDA and SQIVND (reference sequence). The CDR3 has 17 amino acids. V trimming: 4 bases; J trimming: 8 bases; junction bases outside the gene matches: 16. The CDR3 nucleotides are TGTGCCAGTAGTAAAGGGTGGTCGGGACTAGGAATGGATGAGCAGTTCTTC. As protein: CASSKGWSGLGMDEQFF.

The chain carries TRBV6-6 and TRBJ2-2, with a possible D match to TRBD2 (6 bases). The length of the CDR3 is 16 residues. Trimming removed 2 bases from V and 6 bases from J, with 16 bases in between. The V gene's germline CDR1 is MNHNY and CDR2 SVGAGI (reference sequence). CDR3 DNA: TGTGCCAGCAGTTACCCGGGCGGGGTTCAAGCCGGGGAGCTGTTTTTT. It codes for CASSYPGGVQAGELFF.

The rearrangement links TRBV30 to TRBJ1-1; the D gene is possibly TRBD1 (5 bases). Trimming left V 8 bases short and J 5 bases short, with 21 bases between. The CDR3 spans 14 residues. Per the germline V gene, CDR1 is GTSNPN and CDR2 is SVGIG (reference sequence). The CDR3 protein is CAQRRGSTRTEAFF. CDR3 sequence (DNA): TGTGCCCAGAGACGGGGGTCAACCCGAACTGAAGCTTTCTTT.

In its sample, this clone was seen once. This chain links TRBV7-9 with TRBJ2-1; 7 positions match TRBD1. V lost 5 bases to trimming and J lost 6 bases; unmatched junction nucleotides: 7. The germline gives CDR1 SEHNR, CDR2 FQNEAQ (reference sequence). The CDR3 extends over 14 amino acids. CDR3 loop: CASSRTGALNEQFF. CDR3 nucleotide sequence: TGTGCCAGCAGCCGGACAGGCGCCCTCAATGAGCAGTTCTTC.

The rearrangement joins TRBV11-2 to TRBJ2-6; TRBD1 might be the D (6 bases). V shed 4 bases and J shed 2 bases, with 15 bases lying between them. The length of the CDR3 is 17 residues. Germline V CDR1 and CDR2: SGHAT, FQNNGV. CDR3 region: CASSSWTVRTGANVLTF. CDR3 in DNA: TGTGCCAGCAGCTCGTGGACAGTAAGAACTGGGGCCAACGTCCTGACTTTC.

The gene calls are TRBV11-2 and TRBJ1-3; D is undetermined. Germline CDR1 and CDR2: SGHAT and FQNNGV. This CDR3 region has 13 residues. Trimming pared 4 bases from V and 0 bases from J, leaving 4 bases between. CDR3 loop: CASSSYSGNTIYF. CDR3 DNA sequence: TGTGCCAGCAGCTCGTACTCTGGAAACACCATATATTTT.

Turning to this clone: It is likely a read error: a sequence one base away is far more abundant. CDR3 in amino acids: CAIRLGEQSF. CDR3 sequence (DNA): TGTGCCATCCGACTCGGTGAGCAGTCCTTC. The V call is TRBV2, the J call TRBJ2-7; unclear D gene. CDR3 length: 10 residues. CDR1 SNHLY and CDR2 FYNNEI come from the germline V gene.